These T cell receptor beta chains were read from a single sample in a study of CD8+ T cells in alopecia areata. Libraries were prepared by immunoSEQ multiplex PCR; TCRdb keeps only in-frame clonotypes and omits some of them. The table includes hundreds of thousands of clones, approximately 65% detected once. The source material was CD4+ T cells sorted from blood, sampled at approximately week 42, from a patient treated with tofacitinib. These receptors were obtained from a human donor with alopecia areata. The CDR3 runs from the conserved cysteine through the conserved F or W. The D gene is left open where the match is weak. Not every row has a clone size; where given, it reads once, few, many or a size class.

v_gene	d_gene	abundance	len	j_gene	CDR3nt	CDR3aa
TRBV4-2	TRBD2	few	16	TRBJ2-1	TGTGCCAGCAGCCAAGTCTCGGGGGGGCCCTACAATGAGCAGTTCTTC	CASSQVSGGPYNEQFF
TRBV15	TRBD1	.	14	TRBJ1-1	TGTGCCACCAGCAGGGGACAGGGACCCACTGAAGCTTTCTTT	CATSRGQGPTEAFF
TRBV9	TRBD2	.	16	TRBJ2-5	TGTGCCAGCAGCGTAGAGGGCGGGAGGTACCAAGAGACCCAGTACTTC	CASSVEGGRYQETQYF
TRBV19	TRBD1	.	14	TRBJ2-5	TGTGCCAGTAGCTTTGGGACAGGTCAAGAGACCCAGTACTTC	CASSFGTGQETQYF
TRBV29-1	.	.	15	TRBJ1-3	TGCAGCGTTGAAGCACACCATACCTCTGGAAACACCATATATTTT	CSVEAHHTSGNTIYF
TRBV29-1	.	.	13	TRBJ1-5	TGCAGCGTAAGCTGGGGGAGCAATCAGCCCCAGCATTTT	CSVSWGSNQPQHF
TRBV10-3	TRBD1	.	12	TRBJ1-2	TGTGCCATCAGTGAAGGGGGCAATGGCTACACCTTC	CAISEGGNGYTF
TRBV5-1	.	.	14	TRBJ2-3	TGCGCCAGCAGCTTGATGAGGGGGACAGATACGCAGTATTTT	CASSLMRGTDTQYF
TRBV6-5	TRBD1	few	15	TRBJ2-4	TGTGCCAGCAGCAACAGGGGCGCGGGCAAAAACATTCAGTACTTC	CASSNRGAGKNIQYF
TRBV4-3	.	.	15	TRBJ2-3	TGCGCCAGCAGCCAAGAGGGCGGGAGCACAGATACGCAGTATTTT	CASSQEGGSTDTQYF
TRBV9	.	.	16	TRBJ2-3	TGTGCCAGCAGCGTAGGATTAGCTTTTAGCACAGATACGCAGTATTTT	CASSVGLAFSTDTQYF
TRBV4-3	TRBD2	few	17	TRBJ2-5	TGCGCCAGCAGCCAAGATTACGGGCGGGGGGGCAGAGAGACCCAGTACTTC	CASSQDYGRGGRETQYF
TRBV11-2	TRBD2	.	16	TRBJ2-5	TGTGCCAGCAGCCCCCACGGCCCGGGACTACAAGAGACCCAGTACTTC	CASSPHGPGLQETQYF
TRBV2	.	.	14	TRBJ2-2	TGTGCCAGCAAGGTCACCCCTGGCACCGGGGAGCTGTTTTTT	CASKVTPGTGELFF
TRBV7-2	.	few	14	TRBJ1-1	TGTGCCAGCAGCTTAGCACCAGGGAACACTGAAGCTTTCTTT	CASSLAPGNTEAFF
TRBV7-2	.	.	14	TRBJ1-2	TGTGCCAGCAGCTTAGGCCAGGGAACCTATGGCTACACCTTC	CASSLGQGTYGYTF
TRBV2	.	once	14	TRBJ1-5	TGTGCCAGCAGAATCGACAGAAGCAATCAGCCCCAGCATTTT	CASRIDRSNQPQHF
TRBV29-1	TRBD1	.	13	TRBJ1-2	TGCAGCGTTGGTGGGACAGGGTTCTCTGGCTACACCTTC	CSVGGTGFSGYTF
TRBV7-2	.	few	14	TRBJ1-1	TGTGCCAGCAGCTCCAGGAGGTGGAACACTGAAGCTTTCTTT	CASSSRRWNTEAFF
TRBV6-5	.	.	13	TRBJ1-1	TGTGCCAGCAGAAAAAAGCGTAACACTGAAGCTTTCTTT	CASRKKRNTEAFF
TRBV29-1	.	few	13	TRBJ1-1	TGCAGCGTAGAGGGTTTGGCGGGCACTGAAGCTTTCTTT	CSVEGLAGTEAFF
TRBV9	.	.	13	TRBJ1-6	TGTGCCAGCAGCGTTTCAGATAATTCACCCCTCCACTTT	CASSVSDNSPLHF
TRBV7-2	.	many	13	TRBJ2-7	TGTGCCAGCAGCCATGGACATTCCTACGAGCAGTACTTC	CASSHGHSYEQYF
TRBV29-1	.	.	15	TRBJ2-7	TGCAGCGTGGCGACGGGACATCCAGTGGGCTACGAGCAGTACTTC	CSVATGHPVGYEQYF
TRBV7-2	.	.	14	TRBJ1-1	TGTGCCAGCAGCTTAGATGGGAGCCCACGAGCAGCTTTCTTT	CASSLDGSPRAAFF
TRBV29-1	TRBD1	.	14	TRBJ2-2	TGCAGCGTCGACAGGGGGTGGAACACCGGGGAGCTGTTTTTT	CSVDRGWNTGELFF
TRBV5-1	.	.	14	TRBJ1-2	TGCGCCAGCAGCTTGGGACAGGATCGCTATGGCTACACCTTC	CASSLGQDRYGYTF
TRBV29-1	.	.	12	TRBJ2-5	TGCAGCGTTCAAGCGGCCCAAGAGACCCAGTACTTC	CSVQAAQETQYF
TRBV29-1	.	.	16	TRBJ1-2	TGCAGCGTTCGGTCCCCGGACAGAACAGCTAACTATGGCTACACCTTC	CSVRSPDRTANYGYTF
TRBV18	.	once	14	TRBJ2-7	TGTGCCAGCTCACCGTCACAGATCTTATACGAGCAGTACTTC	CASSPSQILYEQYF
TRBV29-1	TRBD2	.	13	TRBJ2-7	TGCAGCGTTGAGTTTAGCGGGGGACGCGAGCAGTACTTC	CSVEFSGGREQYF
TRBV7-6	TRBD1	.	16	TRBJ2-2	TGTGCCAGCAGCACACACAGGGGGCGAAACACCGGGGAGCTGTTTTTT	CASSTHRGRNTGELFF
TRBV10-1	TRBD1	.	15	TRBJ2-5	TGCGCCAGCAGCCCCCACAGGGGGAACAGAGAGACCCAGTACTTC	CASSPHRGNRETQYF
TRBV30	.	.	15	TRBJ2-3	TGTGCCTGGAGTGTAGGAACAGGGATGGTAGATACGCAGTATTTT	CAWSVGTGMVDTQYF
TRBV7-9	.	.	14	TRBJ2-3	TGTGCCAGCAGCTTCGAAGGACGGCGAGATACGCAGTATTTT	CASSFEGRRDTQYF
TRBV29-1	TRBD1	.	11	TRBJ2-1	TGCAGCGTCGCTGACAGGGATGAGCAGTTCTTC	CSVADRDEQFF
TRBV14	.	.	16	TRBJ2-3	TGTGCCAGCAGCCAACCGGGAACCAACCTAGCAGATACGCAGTATTTT	CASSQPGTNLADTQYF
TRBV30	.	few	12	TRBJ1-1	TGTGCCTGGAGTCCTAGACAGCTGGAAGCTTTCTTT	CAWSPRQLEAFF
TRBV30	TRBD1	once	13	TRBJ2-7	TGTGCCTGGAGTGAGACAGGGGCCTACGAGCAGTACTTC	CAWSETGAYEQYF
TRBV9	.	.	14	TRBJ2-7	TGTGCCAGCAGCGTAGGTTTATTCGGGGACGAGCAGTACTTC	CASSVGLFGDEQYF
TRBV2	.	.	12	TRBJ2-7	TGTGCCAGCAGGCAAAGGGGGTACGAGCAGTACTTC	CASRQRGYEQYF
TRBV29-1	.	.	15	TRBJ1-1	TGCAGCGTTGCCCCATCTACAGGGAGAGGCACTGAAGCTTTCTTT	CSVAPSTGRGTEAFF
TRBV5-6	TRBD1	.	15	TRBJ2-5	TGTGCCAGCAGCTGCCGACAGGGATATCAAGAGACCCAGTACTTC	CASSCRQGYQETQYF
TRBV29-1	.	few	14	TRBJ2-1	TGCAGCGTTATGAGGACCCTGGGGAACAATGAGCAGTTCTTC	CSVMRTLGNNEQFF
TRBV14	TRBD2	.	20	TRBJ2-1	TGTGCCAGCAGCCTATCGACCCGAAATAGCGGGGGTGCAAAGAACAATGAGCAGTTCTTC	CASSLSTRNSGGAKNNEQFF
TRBV30	.	.	15	TRBJ2-6	TGTGCCTGGAGTGTGGGTTTCTCTGGGGCCAACGTCCTGACTTTC	CAWSVGFSGANVLTF
TRBV29-1	.	.	12	TRBJ1-1	TGCAGCGTGGCAGGTTTGAACACTGAAGCTTTCTTT	CSVAGLNTEAFF
TRBV6-5	.	.	12	TRBJ2-2	TGTGCCAGCAGTAAGAACACCGGGGAGCTGTTTTTT	CASSKNTGELFF
TRBV29-1	.	.	12	TRBJ1-2	TGCAGCGTTGAAGACGGGACCTCGGGCTACACCTTC	CSVEDGTSGYTF
TRBV4-1	.	once	16	TRBJ2-1	TGTGCCAGCAGCTTAGTGGGGGGCGAGGAGAGGAATGAGCAGTTCTTC	CASSLVGGEERNEQFF
TRBV7-3	.	.	13	TRBJ1-5	TGTGCCAGCAGCTTGGGAATAGGACAGCCCCAGCATTTT	CASSLGIGQPQHF
TRBV7-2	.	.	13	TRBJ2-2	TGTGCCAGCAGCACTGCTAGCGCCGGGGAGCTGTTTTTT	CASSTASAGELFF
TRBV2	.	.	15	TRBJ1-1	TGTGCCAGCAGCGGGGACGGAGCTGTGAACACTGAAGCTTTCTTT	CASSGDGAVNTEAFF
TRBV2	.	.	11	TRBJ2-3	TGTGCCAGCAGTATTACAGATACGCAGTATTTT	CASSITDTQYF
TRBV7-8	.	.	14	TRBJ2-1	TGTGCCAGCAGCTTGGGGACCGGCAACAATGAGCAGTTCTTC	CASSLGTGNNEQFF